Listed below are T cell receptor beta chains from one sample, sequenced in a study of a mutant IDH1 vaccine in newly diagnosed glioma. The method was immunoSEQ multiplex PCR; TCRdb's version includes in-frame clones alone and lacks a portion of them. Found here are tens of thousands of clones, about 92% of them singletons; the top ten hold around 2%. The antigens for these receptors are not known. This sample comprised PBMCs, obtained from a glioma patient whose treatment included an IDH1 peptide vaccine. The receptor set was obtained from a man aged 45-60 years with glioma. Each CDR3 is given with its conserved first and last residue. A D gene is named only where the DNA matches it firmly. The size of a clone is reported for some rows only, either as once, few or many, or as a class for expanded clones.

V	size	D	J	CDR3	DNA
TRBV19	once	TRBD2	TRBJ2-3	CASSISGGTDTQYF	TGTGCCAGTAGTATAAGCGGGGGCACAGATACGCAGTATTTT
TRBV5-1	.	.	TRBJ2-4	CASSEEGNIQYF	TGCGCCAGCAGCGAAGAGGGAAACATTCAGTACTTC
TRBV19	.	TRBD1	TRBJ1-5	CASTTTRDRDKPQHF	TGTGCCAGTACCACGACCCGGGACAGGGACAAGCCCCAGCATTTT
TRBV11-2	.	TRBD1	TRBJ1-5	CASSQGGGQPQHF	TGTGCCAGCAGCCAGGGGGGGGGTCAGCCCCAGCATTTT
TRBV19	.	.	TRBJ1-2	CATRGPGLNYGYTF	TGTGCCACCAGGGGCCCGGGACTTAACTATGGCTACACCTTC
TRBV7-2	.	TRBD1	TRBJ1-4	CASRPGTGAEKLFF	TGTGCCAGCAGGCCCGGGACAGGGGCTGAAAAACTGTTTTTT
TRBV4-2	.	.	TRBJ1-2	CASSQSTGVDYGYTF	TGTGCCAGCAGCCAATCGACAGGAGTCGACTATGGCTACACCTTC
TRBV20-1	once	.	TRBJ2-7	CSAERGYEQYF	TGCAGTGCAGAACGGGGTTACGAGCAGTACTTC
TRBV28	.	.	TRBJ1-2	CASSPPLGRHGYTF	TGTGCCAGCAGCCCTCCGTTAGGGCGGCATGGCTACACCTTC
TRBV27	.	TRBD1	TRBJ1-1	CASARDRGGTEAFF	TGTGCCAGCGCCCGGGACAGGGGAGGCACTGAAGCTTTCTTT
TRBV18	.	TRBD1	TRBJ2-7	CASSQGQDGEQYF	TGTGCCAGCTCCCAGGGACAGGACGGCGAGCAGTACTTC
TRBV28	once	.	TRBJ1-5	CASSLGVSFRSSNQPQHF	TGTGCCAGCAGTTTAGGGGTAAGCTTCAGGAGTAGCAATCAGCCCCAGCATTTT
TRBV7-9	.	TRBD1	TRBJ1-1	CASSSAGTGVNTEAFF	TGTGCCAGCAGCTCAGCCGGGACAGGGGTGAACACTGAAGCTTTCTTT
TRBV7-8	.	TRBD1	TRBJ1-6	CASSSRPPGQVSMNSPLHF	TGTGCCAGCAGCTCCCGACCCCCGGGACAGGTATCCATGAATTCACCCCTCCACTTT
TRBV30	once	TRBD1	TRBJ1-1	CAWNTGVASWAFF	TGTGCCTGGAATACAGGGGTGGCTAGTTGGGCTTTCTTT
TRBV6-6	.	.	TRBJ2-1	CASTPGQLTTGEQFF	TGTGCCAGCACTCCTGGACAGCTAACTACAGGGGAGCAGTTCTTC
TRBV6-1	.	.	TRBJ2-1	CASSGGNNEQFF	TGTGCCAGCAGTGGGGGGAACAATGAGCAGTTCTTC
TRBV7-2	.	.	TRBJ1-1	CASSLMSRMNTEAFF	TGTGCCAGCAGCTTAATGAGTAGGATGAACACTGAAGCTTTCTTT
TRBV11-2	.	.	TRBJ2-7	CASSLGSGTPYEQYF	TGTGCCAGCAGCTTAGGGTCGGGGACCCCCTACGAGCAGTACTTC
TRBV4-1	.	.	TRBJ1-5	CASSQGIQKASNQPQHF	TGCGCCAGCAGCCAGGGGATACAAAAGGCTAGCAATCAGCCCCAGCATTTT
TRBV5-1	medium-sized	.	TRBJ1-1	CASSHGGRRPEAFF	TGCGCCAGCAGCCACGGGGGTCGTCGGCCTGAAGCTTTCTTT
TRBV19	.	.	TRBJ2-7	CASSISLNYEQYF	TGTGCCAGTAGTATCAGTCTTAACTACGAGCAGTACTTC
TRBV5-1	.	TRBD1	TRBJ1-1	CASSTGDRGSTEAFF	TGCGCCAGCAGCACAGGGGACAGGGGCTCCACTGAAGCTTTCTTT
TRBV6-5	.	.	TRBJ1-1	CASSYSETNTEAFF	TGTGCCAGCAGTTACTCGGAAACGAACACTGAAGCTTTCTTT
TRBV6-5	.	.	TRBJ2-7	CASKSLDNYEQYF	TGTGCCAGCAAATCACTAGACAACTACGAGCAGTACTTC
TRBV2	.	.	TRBJ2-7	CACGRGWYEQYF	TGTGCTTGCGGAAGGGGGTGGTACGAGCAGTACTTC
TRBV4-2	.	.	TRBJ1-1	CASSQDLRGTEAFF	TGTGCCAGCAGCCAAGATTTGAGGGGCACTGAAGCTTTCTTT
TRBV7-2	once	.	TRBJ2-3	CASSLGSGTSTDTQYF	TGTGCCAGCAGCTTAGGCAGCGGAACTAGCACAGATACGCAGTATTTT
TRBV10-3	.	.	TRBJ1-5	CAISLQGQPQHF	TGTGCCATCAGCTTACAGGGTCAGCCCCAGCATTTT
TRBV7-9	.	.	TRBJ2-5	CASSLNAGTPGGAQYF	TGTGCCAGCAGCTTAAATGCCGGGACACCGGGTGGGGCCCAGTACTTC
TRBV7-2	.	.	TRBJ1-2	CASSLGRGGYYGYTF	TGTGCCAGCAGCTTAGGACGCGGGGGGTACTATGGCTACACCTTC
TRBV7-9	.	.	TRBJ2-5	CASSSDKEETQYF	TGTGCCAGCAGCTCAGACAAAGAAGAGACCCAGTACTTC
TRBV19	.	TRBD2	TRBJ2-3	CASSLGTRADTQYF	TGTGCCAGTAGTCTCGGGACTAGGGCAGATACGCAGTATTTT
TRBV9	.	TRBD2	TRBJ2-5	CASSVAAGGEETQYF	TGTGCCAGCAGCGTAGCGGCGGGAGGGGAAGAGACCCAGTACTTC
TRBV27	.	.	TRBJ1-2	CASHDNGGPASGYTF	TGTGCCAGCCACGACAATGGGGGTCCTGCGAGTGGCTACACCTTC
TRBV9	.	TRBD1	TRBJ1-2	CASSATTTGNNYGYTF	TGTGCCAGCAGCGCAACCACGACAGGGAACAACTATGGCTACACCTTC
TRBV4-2	.	.	TRBJ1-1	CASSPQKGRGNTEAFF	TGTGCCAGCAGCCCACAAAAGGGGCGAGGGAACACTGAAGCTTTCTTT
TRBV6-6	.	.	TRBJ1-2	CASAPLEGTYGYTF	TGTGCCAGCGCCCCCCTTGAAGGGACCTATGGCTACACCTTC
TRBV10-3	.	.	TRBJ1-5	CAIRGEGRNQPQHF	TGTGCCATCAGAGGGGAGGGACGCAATCAGCCCCAGCATTTT
TRBV27	.	.	TRBJ2-7	CASYPQWGVREQYF	TGTGCCAGCTACCCACAGTGGGGTGTCCGCGAGCAGTACTTC
TRBV9	.	.	TRBJ1-5	CASSWGDGRHNQPQHF	TGTGCCAGCAGCTGGGGAGACGGGCGGCACAATCAGCCCCAGCATTTT
TRBV6-5	.	TRBD1	TRBJ2-1	CASVAGGSYNEQFF	TGTGCCAGCGTCGCAGGGGGCTCCTACAATGAGCAGTTCTTC
TRBV5-6	.	TRBD1	TRBJ2-4	CASSPFGTGKSVNIQYF	TGTGCCAGCAGCCCGTTCGGGACAGGGAAATCGGTCAACATTCAGTACTTC
TRBV5-4	.	TRBD1	TRBJ2-7	CASSLGTGTGITYEQYF	TGTGCCAGCAGCTTGGGCACCGGGACAGGGATAACCTACGAGCAGTACTTC